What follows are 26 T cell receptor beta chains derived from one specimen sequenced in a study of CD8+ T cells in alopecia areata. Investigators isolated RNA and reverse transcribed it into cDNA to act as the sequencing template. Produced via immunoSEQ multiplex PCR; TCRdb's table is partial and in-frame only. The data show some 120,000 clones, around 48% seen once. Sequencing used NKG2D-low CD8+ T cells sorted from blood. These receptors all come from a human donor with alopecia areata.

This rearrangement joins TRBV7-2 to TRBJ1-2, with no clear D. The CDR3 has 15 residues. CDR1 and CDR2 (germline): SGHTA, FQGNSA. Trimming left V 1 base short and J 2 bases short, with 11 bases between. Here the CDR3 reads CASSLVQAPNYGYTF. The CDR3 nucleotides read TGTGCCAGCAGCTTAGTGCAGGCCCCAAACTATGGCTACACCTTC.

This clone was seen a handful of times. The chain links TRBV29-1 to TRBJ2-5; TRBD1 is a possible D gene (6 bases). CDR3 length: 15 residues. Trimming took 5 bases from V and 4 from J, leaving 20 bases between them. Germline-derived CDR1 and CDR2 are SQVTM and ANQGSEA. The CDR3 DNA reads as TGCAGCGTTCCTTTCGGGACACATATTGGAGAGACCCAGTACTTC. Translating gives CSVPFGTHIGETQYF.

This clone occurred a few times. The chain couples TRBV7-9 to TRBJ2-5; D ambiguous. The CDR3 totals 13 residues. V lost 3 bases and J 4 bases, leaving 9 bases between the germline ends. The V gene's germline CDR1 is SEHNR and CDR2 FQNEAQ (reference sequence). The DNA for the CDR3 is TGTGCCAGCAGCTTTGTTTCATCAGAGACCCAGTACTTC. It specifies CASSFVSSETQYF. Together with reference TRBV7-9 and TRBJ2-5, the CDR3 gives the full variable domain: DTGVSQNPRHKITKRGQNVTFRCDPISEHNRLYWYRQTLGQGPEFLTYFQNEAQLEKSRLLSDRFSAERPKGSFSTLEIQRTEQGDSAMYLCASSFVSSETQYFGPGTRLLVL.

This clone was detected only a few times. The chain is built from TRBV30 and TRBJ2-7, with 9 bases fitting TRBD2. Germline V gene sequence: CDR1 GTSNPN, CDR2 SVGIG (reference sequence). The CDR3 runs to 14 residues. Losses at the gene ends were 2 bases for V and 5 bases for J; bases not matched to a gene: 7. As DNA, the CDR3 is TGTGCCTGGAGTTTAGCGGGGGTTTTCCACGAGCAGTACTTC. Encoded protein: CAWSLAGVFHEQYF.

In nucleotides, the CDR3 is TGCAGCGTTTTAGTGGGGAATGAGCAGTTCTTC. Its protein product is CSVLVGNEQFF. The chain uses TRBV29-1 and TRBJ2-1; D remains ambiguous. V lost 5 bases and J 7 bases, leaving 9 bases between the germline ends. This CDR3 contains 11 residues. CDR1 is SQVTM and CDR2 is ANQGSEA in the germline V gene.

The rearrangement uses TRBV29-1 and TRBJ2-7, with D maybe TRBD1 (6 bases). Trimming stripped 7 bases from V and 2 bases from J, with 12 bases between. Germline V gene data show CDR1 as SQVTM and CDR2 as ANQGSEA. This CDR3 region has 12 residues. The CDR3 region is CSAVTGPYEQYF. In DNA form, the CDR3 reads TGCAGCGCCGTTACAGGGCCCTACGAGCAGTACTTC.

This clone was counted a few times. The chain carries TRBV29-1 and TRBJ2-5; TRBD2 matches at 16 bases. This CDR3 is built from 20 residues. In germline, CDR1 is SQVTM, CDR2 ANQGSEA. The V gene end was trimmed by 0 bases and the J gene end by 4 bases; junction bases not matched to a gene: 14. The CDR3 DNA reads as TGCAGCGTTGAAGAATTTGAAGGGACTAGCGGGGGGGCCTTGAGAGAGACCCAGTACTTC. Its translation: CSVEEFEGTSGGALRETQYF.

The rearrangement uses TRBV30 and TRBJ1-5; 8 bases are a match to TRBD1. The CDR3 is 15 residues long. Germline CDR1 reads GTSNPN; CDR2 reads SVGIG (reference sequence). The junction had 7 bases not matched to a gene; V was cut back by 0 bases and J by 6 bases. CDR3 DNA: TGTGCCTGGAGTGTACGTCAGGGGGCAGTTCAGCCCCAGCATTTT. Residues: CAWSVRQGAVQPQHF.

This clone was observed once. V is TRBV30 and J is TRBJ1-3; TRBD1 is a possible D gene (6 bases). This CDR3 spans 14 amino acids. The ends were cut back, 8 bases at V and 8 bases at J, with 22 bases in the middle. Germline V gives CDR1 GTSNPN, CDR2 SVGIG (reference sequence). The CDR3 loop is CALVGQSTDYTIYF. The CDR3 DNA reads TGTGCCCTCGTCGGACAGTCTACCGACTACACCATATATTTT.

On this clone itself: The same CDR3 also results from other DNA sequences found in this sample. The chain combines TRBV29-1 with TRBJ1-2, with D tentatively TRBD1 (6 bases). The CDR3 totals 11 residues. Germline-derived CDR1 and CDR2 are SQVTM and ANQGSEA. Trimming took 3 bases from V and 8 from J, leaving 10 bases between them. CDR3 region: CSVDRGGGYTF. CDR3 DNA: TGCAGCGTTGACAGGGGCGGAGGCTACACCTTC.

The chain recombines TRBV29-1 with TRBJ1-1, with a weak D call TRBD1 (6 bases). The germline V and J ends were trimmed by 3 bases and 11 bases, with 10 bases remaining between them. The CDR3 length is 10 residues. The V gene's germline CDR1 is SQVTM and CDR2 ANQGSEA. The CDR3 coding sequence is TGCAGCGTTGACGACCAGGGGGCTTTCTTT. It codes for CSVDDQGAFF.

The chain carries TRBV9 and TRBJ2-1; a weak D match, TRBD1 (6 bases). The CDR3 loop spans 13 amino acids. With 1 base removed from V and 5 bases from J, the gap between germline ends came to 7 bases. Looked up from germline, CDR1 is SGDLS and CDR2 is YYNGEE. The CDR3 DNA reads TGTGCCAGCAGCGTAAACAGGGACAATGAGCAGTTCTTC. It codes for CASSVNRDNEQFF.

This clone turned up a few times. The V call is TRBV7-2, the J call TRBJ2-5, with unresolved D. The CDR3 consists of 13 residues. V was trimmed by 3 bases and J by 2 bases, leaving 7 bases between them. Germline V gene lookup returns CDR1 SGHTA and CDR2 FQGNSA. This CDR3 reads CASSLTWQETQYF. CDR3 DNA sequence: TGTGCCAGCAGCTTGACATGGCAAGAGACCCAGTACTTC.

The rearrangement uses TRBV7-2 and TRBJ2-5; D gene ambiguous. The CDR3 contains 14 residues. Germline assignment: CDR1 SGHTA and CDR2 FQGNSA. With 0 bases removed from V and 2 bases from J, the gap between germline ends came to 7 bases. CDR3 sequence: CASSLATKQETQYF. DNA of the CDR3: TGTGCCAGCAGCTTAGCGACGAAACAAGAGACCCAGTACTTC.

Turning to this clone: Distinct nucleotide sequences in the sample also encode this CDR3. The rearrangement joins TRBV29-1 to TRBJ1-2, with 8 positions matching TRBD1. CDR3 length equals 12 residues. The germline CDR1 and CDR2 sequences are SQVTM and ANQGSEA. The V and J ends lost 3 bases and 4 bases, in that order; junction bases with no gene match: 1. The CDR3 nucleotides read TGCAGCGTTGACCAGGGGGCCTATGGCTACACCTTC. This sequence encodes CSVDQGAYGYTF.

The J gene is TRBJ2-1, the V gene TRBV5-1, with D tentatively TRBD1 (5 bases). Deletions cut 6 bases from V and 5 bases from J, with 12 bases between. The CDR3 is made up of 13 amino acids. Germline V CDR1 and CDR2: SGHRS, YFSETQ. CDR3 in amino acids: CASNSGIHNEQFF. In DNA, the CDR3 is TGCGCCAGCAATTCAGGGATCCACAATGAGCAGTTCTTC.

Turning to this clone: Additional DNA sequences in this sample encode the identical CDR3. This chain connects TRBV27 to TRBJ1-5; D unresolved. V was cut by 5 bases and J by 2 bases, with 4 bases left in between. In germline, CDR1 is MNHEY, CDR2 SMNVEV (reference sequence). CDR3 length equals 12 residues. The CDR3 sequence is CASSPRNQPQHF. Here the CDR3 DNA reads TGTGCCAGCAGTCCTCGCAATCAGCCCCAGCATTTT.

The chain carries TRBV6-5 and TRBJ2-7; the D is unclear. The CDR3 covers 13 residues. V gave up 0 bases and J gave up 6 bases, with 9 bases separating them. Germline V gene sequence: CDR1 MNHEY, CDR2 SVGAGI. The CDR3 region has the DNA TGTGCCAGCAGTTACTCGAATCGGCGCGAGCAGTACTTC. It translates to CASSYSNRREQYF.

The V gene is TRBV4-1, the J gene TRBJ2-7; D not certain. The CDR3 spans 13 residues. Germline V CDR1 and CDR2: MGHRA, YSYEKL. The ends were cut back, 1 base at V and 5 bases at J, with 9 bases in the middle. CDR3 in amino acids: CASSQVGQNEQYF. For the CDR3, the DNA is TGCGCCAGCAGCCAAGTCGGCCAGAACGAGCAGTACTTC.

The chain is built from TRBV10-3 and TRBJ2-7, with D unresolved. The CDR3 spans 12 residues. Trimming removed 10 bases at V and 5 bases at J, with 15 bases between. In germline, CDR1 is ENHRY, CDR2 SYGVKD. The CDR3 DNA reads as TGTGCCACCATGACCCTAGGGAACGAGCAGTACTTC. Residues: CATMTLGNEQYF.

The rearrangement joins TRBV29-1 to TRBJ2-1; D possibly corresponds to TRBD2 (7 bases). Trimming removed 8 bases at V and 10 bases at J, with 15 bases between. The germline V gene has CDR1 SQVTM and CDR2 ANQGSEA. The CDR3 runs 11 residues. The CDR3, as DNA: TGCAGCTATGGGGGGGGGCGCGAGCAGTTCTTC. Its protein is CSYGGGREQFF.

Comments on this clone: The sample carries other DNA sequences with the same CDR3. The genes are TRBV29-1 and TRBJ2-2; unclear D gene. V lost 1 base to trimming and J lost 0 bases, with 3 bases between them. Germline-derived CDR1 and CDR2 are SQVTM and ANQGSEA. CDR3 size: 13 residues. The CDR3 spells CSVEAPNTGELFF. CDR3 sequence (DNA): TGCAGCGTTGAAGCACCGAACACCGGGGAGCTGTTTTTT.

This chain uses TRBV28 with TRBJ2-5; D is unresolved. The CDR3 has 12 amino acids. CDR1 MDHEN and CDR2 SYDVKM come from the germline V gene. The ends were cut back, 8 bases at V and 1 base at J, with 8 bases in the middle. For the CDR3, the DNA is TGTGCCAGCCAGCGCTCCCAAGAGACCCAGTACTTC. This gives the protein CASQRSQETQYF.

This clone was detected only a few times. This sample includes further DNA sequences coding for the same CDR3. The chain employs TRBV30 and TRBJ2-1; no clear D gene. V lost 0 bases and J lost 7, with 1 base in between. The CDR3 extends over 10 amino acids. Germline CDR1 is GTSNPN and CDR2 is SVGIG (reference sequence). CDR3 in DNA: TGTGCCTGGAGTGTGAATGAGCAGTTCTTC. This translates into CAWSVNEQFF.

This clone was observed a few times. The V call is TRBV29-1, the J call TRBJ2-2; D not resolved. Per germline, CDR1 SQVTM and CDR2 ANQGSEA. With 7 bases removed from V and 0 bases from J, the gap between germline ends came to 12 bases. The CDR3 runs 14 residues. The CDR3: CSAYGVANTGELFF. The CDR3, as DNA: TGCAGCGCCTACGGAGTCGCGAACACCGGGGAGCTGTTTTTT.

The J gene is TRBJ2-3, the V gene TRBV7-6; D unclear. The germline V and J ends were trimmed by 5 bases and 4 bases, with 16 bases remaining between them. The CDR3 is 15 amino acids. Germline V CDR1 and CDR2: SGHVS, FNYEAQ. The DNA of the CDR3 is TGTGCCAGCAGCGTATCAGTCTCCAGCCCAGATACGCAGTATTTT. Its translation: CASSVSVSSPDTQYF.